This T cell receptor beta chain originates from a study of cytotoxic CD8 clonotypes in ibrutinib-treated CLL. Germline V lookup: CDR1 KGHSH, CDR2 LQKENI. The CDR3 extends over 14 amino acids. Deletions cut 6 bases from V and 0 bases from J, with 10 bases between. The protocol was immunoSEQ multiplex PCR, while the TCRdb copy is restricted to in-frame clones and leaves out a portion. The table lists about 140,000 clones, more than 85% of them singletons. Here the sequenced sample was PBMCs, taken after 12 months of ibrutinib treatment. The rearrangement joins TRBV18 to TRBJ2-3; D perhaps matches TRBD1 (6 bases). This clonotype originated in a human donor with chronic lymphocytic leukemia. The CDR3 loop reads CASSRTASTDTQYF. The CDR3 DNA sequence: TGTGCCAGCTCGAGGACAGCTAGCACAGATACGCAGTATTTT.